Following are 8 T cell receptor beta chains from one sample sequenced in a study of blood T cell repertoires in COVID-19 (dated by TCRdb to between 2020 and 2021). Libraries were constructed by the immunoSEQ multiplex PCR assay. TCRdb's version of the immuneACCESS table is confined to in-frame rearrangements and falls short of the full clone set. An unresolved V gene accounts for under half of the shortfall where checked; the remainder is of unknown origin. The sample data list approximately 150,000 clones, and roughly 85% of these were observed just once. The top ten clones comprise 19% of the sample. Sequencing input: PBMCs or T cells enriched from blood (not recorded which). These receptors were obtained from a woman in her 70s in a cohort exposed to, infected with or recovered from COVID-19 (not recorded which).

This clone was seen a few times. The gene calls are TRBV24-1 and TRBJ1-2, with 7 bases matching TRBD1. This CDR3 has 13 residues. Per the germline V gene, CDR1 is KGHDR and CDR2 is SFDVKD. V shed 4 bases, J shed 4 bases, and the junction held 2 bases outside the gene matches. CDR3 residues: CATSDRDSYGYTF. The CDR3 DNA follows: TGTGCCACCAGTGACAGGGACAGCTATGGCTACACCTTC.

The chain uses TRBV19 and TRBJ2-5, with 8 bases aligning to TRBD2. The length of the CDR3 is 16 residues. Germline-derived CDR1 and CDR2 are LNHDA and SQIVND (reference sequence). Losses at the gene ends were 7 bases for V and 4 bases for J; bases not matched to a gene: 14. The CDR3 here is CASTPFGGAGGETQYF. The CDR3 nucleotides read TGTGCCAGTACTCCATTCGGGGGGGCGGGTGGAGAGACCCAGTACTTC.

The CDR3 DNA follows: TGTGCCAGCAGCTTATCTAGCGGGGGTGGGAACATTCAGTACTTC. Translation gives CASSLSSGGGNIQYF. J is TRBJ2-4 and V is TRBV7-2; 10 bases are a match to TRBD2. CDR3 length: 15 residues. V trimming: 2 bases; J trimming: 7 bases; junction bases outside the gene matches: 5. Germline CDR1 is SGHTA and CDR2 is FQGNSA.

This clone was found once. CDR3 sequence (DNA): TGTGCCAGCACTGGGACTCCGAGCAATGAGCAGTTCTTC. It encodes CASTGTPSNEQFF. The rearrangement joins TRBV2 to TRBJ2-1; maybe TRBD2 (6 bases). The V and J ends lost 7 bases and 6 bases respectively, with 13 bases between them. The CDR3 is made up of 13 amino acids. Germline V lookup: CDR1 SNHLY, CDR2 FYNNEI.

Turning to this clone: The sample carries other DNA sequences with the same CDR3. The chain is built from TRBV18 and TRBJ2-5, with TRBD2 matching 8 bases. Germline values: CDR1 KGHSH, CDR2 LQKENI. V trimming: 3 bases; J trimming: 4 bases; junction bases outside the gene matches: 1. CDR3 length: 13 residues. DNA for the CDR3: TGTGCCAGCTCACCTGCGGGGGGAGAGACCCAGTACTTC. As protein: CASSPAGGETQYF.

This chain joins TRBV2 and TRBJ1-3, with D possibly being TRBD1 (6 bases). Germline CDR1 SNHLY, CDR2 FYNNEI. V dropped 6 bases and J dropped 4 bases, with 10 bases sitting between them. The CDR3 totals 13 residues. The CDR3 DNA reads TGTGCCAGCAGAGGGACACTAGGAAACACCATATATTTT. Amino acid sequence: CASRGTLGNTIYF.

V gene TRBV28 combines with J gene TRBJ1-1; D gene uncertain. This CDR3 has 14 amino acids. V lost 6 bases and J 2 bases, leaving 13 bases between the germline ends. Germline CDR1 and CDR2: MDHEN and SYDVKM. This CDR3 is CASSPLWRNTEAFF. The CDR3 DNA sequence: TGTGCCAGCAGCCCCCTTTGGAGAAACACTGAAGCTTTCTTT.

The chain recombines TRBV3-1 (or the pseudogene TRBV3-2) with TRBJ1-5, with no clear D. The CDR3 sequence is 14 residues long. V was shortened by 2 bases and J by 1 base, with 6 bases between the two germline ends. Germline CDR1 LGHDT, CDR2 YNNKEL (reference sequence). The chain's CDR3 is CASSQFSSNQPQHF. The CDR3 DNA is TGTGCCAGCAGCCAATTTTCGAGCAATCAGCCCCAGCATTTT.